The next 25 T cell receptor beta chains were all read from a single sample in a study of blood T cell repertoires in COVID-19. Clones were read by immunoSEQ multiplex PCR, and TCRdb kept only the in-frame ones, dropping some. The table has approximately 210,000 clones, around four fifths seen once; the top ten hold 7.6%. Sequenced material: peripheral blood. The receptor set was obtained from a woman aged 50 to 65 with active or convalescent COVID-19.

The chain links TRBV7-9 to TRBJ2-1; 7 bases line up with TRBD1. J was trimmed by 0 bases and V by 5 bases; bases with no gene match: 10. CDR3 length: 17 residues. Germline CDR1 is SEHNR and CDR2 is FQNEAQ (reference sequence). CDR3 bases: TGTGCCAGCAGCCTCTTGGACAGGCGGAACTCCTACAATGAGCAGTTCTTC. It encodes CASSLLDRRNSYNEQFF.

In DNA form, the CDR3 reads TGTGCCAGTACCCCACAGGCGCGGAACACTGAAGCTTTCTTT. Its translation: CASTPQARNTEAFF. V usage is TRBV19 and J usage is TRBJ1-1; D is possibly TRBD1 (5 bases). The length of the CDR3 is 14 residues. CDR1 and CDR2 (germline): LNHDA, SQIVND (reference sequence). Trimming removed 7 bases from V and 1 base from J, with 13 bases in between.

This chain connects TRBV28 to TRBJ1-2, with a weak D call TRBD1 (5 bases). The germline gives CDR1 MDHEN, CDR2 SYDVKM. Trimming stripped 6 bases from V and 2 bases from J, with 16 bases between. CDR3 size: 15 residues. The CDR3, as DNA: TGTGCCAGCAGGGGGCGCAAAGGACCCAACTATGGCTACACCTTC. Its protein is CASRGRKGPNYGYTF.

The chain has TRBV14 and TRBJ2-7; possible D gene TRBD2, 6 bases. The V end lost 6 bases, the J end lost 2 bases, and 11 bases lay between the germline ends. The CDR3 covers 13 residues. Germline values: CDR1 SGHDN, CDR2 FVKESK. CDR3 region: CASRSGLAYEQYF. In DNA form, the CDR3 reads TGTGCCAGCAGGTCGGGACTCGCCTACGAGCAGTACTTC.

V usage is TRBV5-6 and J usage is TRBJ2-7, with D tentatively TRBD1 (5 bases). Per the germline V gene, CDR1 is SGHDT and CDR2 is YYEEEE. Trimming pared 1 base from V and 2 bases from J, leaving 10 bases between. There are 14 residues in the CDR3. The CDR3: CASSLRGKAYEQYV. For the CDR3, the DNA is TGTGCCAGCAGCTTGAGGGGAAAAGCCTACGAGCAGTACGTC.

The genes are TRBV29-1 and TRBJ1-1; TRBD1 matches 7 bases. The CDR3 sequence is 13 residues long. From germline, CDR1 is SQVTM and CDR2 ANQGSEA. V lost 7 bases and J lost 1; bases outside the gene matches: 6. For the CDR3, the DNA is TGCAGCGCCGATGACAGGGAGAACACTGAAGCTTTCTTT. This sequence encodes CSADDRENTEAFF. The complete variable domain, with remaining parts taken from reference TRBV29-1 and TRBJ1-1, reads SAVISQKPSRDICQRGTSLTIQCQVDSQVTMMFWYRQQPGQSLTLIATANQGSEATYESGFVIDKFPISRPNLTFSTLTVSNMSPEDSSIYLCSADDRENTEAFFGQGTRLTVV.

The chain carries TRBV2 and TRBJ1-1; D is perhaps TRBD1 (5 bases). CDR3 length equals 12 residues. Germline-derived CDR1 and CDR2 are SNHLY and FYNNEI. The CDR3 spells CGGRTGNTEAFF. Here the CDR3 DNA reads TGTGGGGGCCGGACGGGCAACACTGAAGCTTTCTTT.

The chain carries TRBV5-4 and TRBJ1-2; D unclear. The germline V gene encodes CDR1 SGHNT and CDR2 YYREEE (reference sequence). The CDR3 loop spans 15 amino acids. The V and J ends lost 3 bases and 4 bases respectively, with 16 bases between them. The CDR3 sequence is CASSSTGAASYGYTF. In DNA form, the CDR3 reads TGTGCCAGCAGCTCCACGGGAGCAGCAAGCTATGGCTACACCTTC. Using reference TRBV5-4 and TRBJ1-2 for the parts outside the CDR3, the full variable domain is ETGVTQSPTHLIKTRGQQVTLRCSSQSGHNTVSWYQQALGQGPQFIFQYYREEENGRGNFPPRFSGLQFPNYSSELNVNALELDDSALYLCASSSTGAASYGYTFGSGTRLTVV.

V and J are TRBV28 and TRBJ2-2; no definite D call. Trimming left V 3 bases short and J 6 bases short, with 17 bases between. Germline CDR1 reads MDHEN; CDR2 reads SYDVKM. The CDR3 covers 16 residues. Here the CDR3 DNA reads TGTGCCAGCAGTTTCATGGGCGAAGCATGGGCCGGGGAGCTGTTTTTT. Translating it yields CASSFMGEAWAGELFF.

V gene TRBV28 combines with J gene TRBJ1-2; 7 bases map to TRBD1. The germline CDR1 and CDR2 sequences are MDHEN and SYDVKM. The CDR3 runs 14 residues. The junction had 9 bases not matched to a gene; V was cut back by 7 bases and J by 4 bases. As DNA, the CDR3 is TGTGCCAGCAAGGGGGCGGTGCCTGGCTATGGCTACACCTTC. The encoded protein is CASKGAVPGYGYTF.

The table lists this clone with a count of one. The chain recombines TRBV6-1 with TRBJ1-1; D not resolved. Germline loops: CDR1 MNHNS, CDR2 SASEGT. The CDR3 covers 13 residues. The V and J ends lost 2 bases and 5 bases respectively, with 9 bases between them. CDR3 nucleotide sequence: TGTGCCAGCAGTGAAACCCCCCGGACTGAAGCTTTCTTT. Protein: CASSETPRTEAFF.

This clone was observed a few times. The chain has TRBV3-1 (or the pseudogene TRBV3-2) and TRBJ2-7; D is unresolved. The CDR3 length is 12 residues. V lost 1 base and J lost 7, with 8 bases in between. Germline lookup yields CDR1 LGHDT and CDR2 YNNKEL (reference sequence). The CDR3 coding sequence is TGTGCCAGCAGCCAAGGCCCGACAGAGCAGTACGTC. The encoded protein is CASSQGPTEQYV.

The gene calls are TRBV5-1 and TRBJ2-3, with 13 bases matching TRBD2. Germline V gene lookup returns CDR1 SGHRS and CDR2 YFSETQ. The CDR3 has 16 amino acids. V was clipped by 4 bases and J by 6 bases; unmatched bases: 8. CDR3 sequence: CASSTGLAGTGDTQYF. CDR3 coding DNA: TGCGCCAGCAGCACGGGACTAGCGGGAACAGGGGATACGCAGTATTTT.

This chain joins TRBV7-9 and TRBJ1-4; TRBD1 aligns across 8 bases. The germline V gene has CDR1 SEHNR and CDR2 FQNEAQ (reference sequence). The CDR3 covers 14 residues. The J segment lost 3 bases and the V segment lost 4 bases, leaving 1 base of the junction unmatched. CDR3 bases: TGTGCCAGCAGCTCGGACAGGGCTAATGAAAAACTGTTTTTT. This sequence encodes CASSSDRANEKLFF. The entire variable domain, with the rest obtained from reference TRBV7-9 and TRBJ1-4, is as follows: DTGVSQNPRHKITKRGQNVTFRCDPISEHNRLYWYRQTLGQGPEFLTYFQNEAQLEKSRLLSDRFSAERPKGSFSTLEIQRTEQGDSAMYLCASSSDRANEKLFFGSGTQLSVL.

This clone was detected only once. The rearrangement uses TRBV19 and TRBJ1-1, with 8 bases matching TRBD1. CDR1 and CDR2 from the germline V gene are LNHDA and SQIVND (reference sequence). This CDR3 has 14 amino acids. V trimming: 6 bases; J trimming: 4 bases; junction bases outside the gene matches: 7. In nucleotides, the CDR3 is TGTGCCAGTAGCCCTCAGGGGGCAGGCACTGAAGCTTTCTTT. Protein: CASSPQGAGTEAFF.

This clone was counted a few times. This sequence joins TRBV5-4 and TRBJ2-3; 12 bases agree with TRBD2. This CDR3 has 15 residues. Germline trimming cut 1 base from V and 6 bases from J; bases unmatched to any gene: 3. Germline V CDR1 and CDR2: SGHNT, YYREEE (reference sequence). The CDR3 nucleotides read TGTGCCAGCAGCTTGCTAGCGGGGGGGCTTGATACGCAGTATTTT. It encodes CASSLLAGGLDTQYF.

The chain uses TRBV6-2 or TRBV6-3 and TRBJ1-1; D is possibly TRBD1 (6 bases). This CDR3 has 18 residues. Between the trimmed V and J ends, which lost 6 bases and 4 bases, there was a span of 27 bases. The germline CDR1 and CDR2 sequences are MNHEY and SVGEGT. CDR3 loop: CASSLLPIGTRSLTEAFF. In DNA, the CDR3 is TGTGCCAGCAGCCTCCTACCGATCGGGACAAGGTCCCTCACTGAAGCTTTCTTT.

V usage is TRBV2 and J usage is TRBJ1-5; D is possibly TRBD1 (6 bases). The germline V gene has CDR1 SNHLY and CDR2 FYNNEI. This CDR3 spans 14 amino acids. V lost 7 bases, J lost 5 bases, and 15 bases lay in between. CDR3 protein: CASKRDKGHQPQHF. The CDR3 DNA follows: TGTGCCAGCAAAAGGGACAAGGGCCATCAGCCCCAGCATTTT.

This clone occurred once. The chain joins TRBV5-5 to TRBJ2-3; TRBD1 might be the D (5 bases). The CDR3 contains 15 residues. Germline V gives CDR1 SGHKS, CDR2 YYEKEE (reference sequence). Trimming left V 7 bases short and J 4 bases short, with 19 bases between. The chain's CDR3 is CASARQPDTPDTQYF. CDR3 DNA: TGTGCCAGCGCCCGCCAGCCGGACACCCCAGATACGCAGTATTTT.

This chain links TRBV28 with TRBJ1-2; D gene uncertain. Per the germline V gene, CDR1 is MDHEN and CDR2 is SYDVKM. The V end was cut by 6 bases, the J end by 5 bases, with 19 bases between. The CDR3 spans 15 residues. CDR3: CASSLAPPEVYGYTF. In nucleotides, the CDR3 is TGTGCCAGCAGCCTTGCACCACCCGAGGTATATGGCTACACCTTC.

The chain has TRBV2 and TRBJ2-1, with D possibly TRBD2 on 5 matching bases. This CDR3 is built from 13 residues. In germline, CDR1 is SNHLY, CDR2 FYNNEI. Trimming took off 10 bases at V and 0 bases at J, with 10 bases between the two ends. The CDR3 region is CANRADSYNEQFF. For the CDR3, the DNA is TGTGCCAACCGAGCGGACTCCTACAATGAGCAGTTCTTC.

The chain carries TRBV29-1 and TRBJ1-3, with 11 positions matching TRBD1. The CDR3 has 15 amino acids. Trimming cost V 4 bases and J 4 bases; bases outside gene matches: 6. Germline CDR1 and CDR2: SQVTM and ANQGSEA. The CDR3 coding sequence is TGCAGCGTTGCGGACAGGGGGCTGCGCGGAAACACCATATATTTT. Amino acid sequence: CSVADRGLRGNTIYF.

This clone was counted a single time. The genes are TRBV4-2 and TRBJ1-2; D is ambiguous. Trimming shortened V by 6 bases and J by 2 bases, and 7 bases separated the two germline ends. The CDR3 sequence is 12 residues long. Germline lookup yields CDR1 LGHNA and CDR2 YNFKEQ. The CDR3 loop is CASSPENYGYTF. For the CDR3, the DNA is TGTGCCAGCAGTCCGGAGAACTATGGCTACACCTTC.

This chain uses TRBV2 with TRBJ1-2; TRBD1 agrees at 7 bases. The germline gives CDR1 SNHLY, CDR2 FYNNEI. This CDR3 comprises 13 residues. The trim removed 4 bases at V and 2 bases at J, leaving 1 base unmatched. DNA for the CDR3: TGTGCCAGCAGTGGGGACAGAAACTATGGCTACACCTTC. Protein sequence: CASSGDRNYGYTF.

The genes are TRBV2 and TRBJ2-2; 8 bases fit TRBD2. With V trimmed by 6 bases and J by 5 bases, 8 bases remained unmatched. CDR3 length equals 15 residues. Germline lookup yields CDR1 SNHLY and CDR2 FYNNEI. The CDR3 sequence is CASRPSGRETGELFF. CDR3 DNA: TGTGCCAGCAGACCCAGCGGGAGAGAAACCGGGGAGCTGTTTTTT. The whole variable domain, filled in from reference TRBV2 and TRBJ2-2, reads EPEVTQTPSHQVTQMGQEVILRCVPISNHLYFYWYRQILGQKVEFLVSFYNNEISEKSEIFDDQFSVERPDGSNFTLKIRSTKLEDSAMYFCASRPSGRETGELFFGEGSRLTVL.